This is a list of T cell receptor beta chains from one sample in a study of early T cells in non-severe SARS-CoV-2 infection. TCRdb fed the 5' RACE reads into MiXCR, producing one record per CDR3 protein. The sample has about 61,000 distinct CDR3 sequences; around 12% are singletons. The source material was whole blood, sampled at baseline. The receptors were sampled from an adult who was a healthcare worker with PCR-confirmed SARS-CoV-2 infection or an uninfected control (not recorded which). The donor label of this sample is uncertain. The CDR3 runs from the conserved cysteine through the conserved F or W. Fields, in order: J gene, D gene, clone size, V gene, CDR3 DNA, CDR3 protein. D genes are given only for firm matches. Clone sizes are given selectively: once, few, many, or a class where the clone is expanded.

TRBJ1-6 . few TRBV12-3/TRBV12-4 TGTGCCAGCAGTTTATCCGGGTATAATTCACCCCTCCACTTT CASSLSGYNSPLHF
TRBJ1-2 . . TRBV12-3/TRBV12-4 TGTGCCAGCGTTACAGGGAATGGGTATGGCTACACCTTC CASVTGNGYGYTF
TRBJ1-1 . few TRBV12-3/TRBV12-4 TGTGCCAGCAGCCCCCAGGGGCCCGGACGTACTGAAGCTTTCTTT CASSPQGPGRTEAFF
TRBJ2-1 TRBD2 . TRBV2 TGTGCCAGCAATTGGCTAGCGGGAGGGAAAAATGAGCAGTTCTTC CASNWLAGGKNEQFF
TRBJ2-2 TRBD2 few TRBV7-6 TGTGCCAGCAGCGAGCGAAGCGGGGGGTCCGCGAACACCGGGGAGCTGTTTTTT CASSERSGGSANTGELFF
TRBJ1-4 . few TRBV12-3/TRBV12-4 TGTGCCAGCAGTCCCCGAACCACAGGAGTCTTGAATGAAAAACTGTTTTTT CASSPRTTGVLNEKLFF
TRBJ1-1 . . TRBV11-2 TGTGCCAGCAGGTACTGGGTGGACACTGAAGCTTTCTTT CASRYWVDTEAFF
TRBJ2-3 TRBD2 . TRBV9 TGTGCCAGCAGCGTAGAAGGGAGGGCAGATACGCAGTATTTT CASSVEGRADTQYF
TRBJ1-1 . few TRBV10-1 TGCGCCAGCAGTGAGGACCCAACGCCGGGAGTCTCTGAAGCTTTCTTT CASSEDPTPGVSEAFF
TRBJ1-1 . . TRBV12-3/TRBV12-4 TGTGCCAGCAGTTTCAGGATTGTGGCCTCCTTGAACACTGAAGCTTTCTTT CASSFRIVASLNTEAFF